The present T cell receptor (beta chain) was sequenced within a study of blood T cells in healthy people across ages. Samples each had at least 5 micrograms of total RNA extracted. The CDR3 loop spans 16 amino acids. Germline loops: CDR1 MDHEN, CDR2 SYDVKM. With V trimmed by 5 bases and J by 1 base, 9 bases remained unmatched. A second PCR, run for about 7 to 11 cycles, used a sample-barcoded 5' primer plus a J-beta primer mix. Template switching added a 12-random-nucleotide identifier to every cDNA molecule. Per sample, CDR3-containing paired-end reads numbered at least 2.5 million. One entry per CDR3 protein results from TCRdb running MiXCR on the 5' RACE reads. The sample includes roughly 410,000 distinct CDR3 sequences, 45% to 60% seen only once; the top ten take approximately 51%.

The chain joins TRBV28 to TRBJ2-3; TRBD1 matches 7 bases. Sequenced input: blood. The receptor was isolated from a man aged 55 to 70 in good health. CDR3: CASSPMTGRGTDTQYF. CDR3 nucleotide sequence: TGTGCCAGCAGTCCCATGACAGGGAGAGGCACAGATACGCAGTATTTT. The entire variable domain, with the rest obtained from reference TRBV28 and TRBJ2-3, is as follows: DVKVTQSSRYLVKRTGEKVFLECVQDMDHENMFWYRQDPGLGLRLIYFSYDVKMKEKGDIPEGYSVSREKKERFSLILESASTNQTSMYLCASSPMTGRGTDTQYFGPGTRLTVL.